Included here is one T cell receptor (beta chain) sequence, with context. Original processing methods: Reference gene primer amplification yielded estimated nucleated cell counts. The method was immunoSEQ multiplex PCR; TCRdb's version includes in-frame clones alone and lacks a portion of them. The V and J calls and clone size were taken over from that table, and D and trimming were inferred from the DNA. The sample lists 250,000 to 350,000 clones, around 86% seen once, with roughly 1.6% in the top ten. This sample was taken from a study of blood T cell repertoires in COVID-19. Whole-study context: Specimens from acute and convalescent COVID-19 originated in the United States, Italy and Spain.

Germline V lookup: CDR1 ENHRY, CDR2 SYGVKD. Trimming took off 8 bases at V and 7 bases at J, with 17 bases between the two ends. This CDR3 comprises 13 residues. The chain combines TRBV10-3 with TRBJ1-1, with D tentatively TRBD1 (5 bases). Sequenced material: peripheral blood. This TCR came from a woman between 50 and 59 years old with acute or convalescent COVID-19. CDR3 sequence: CAILEEDSFEAFF. CDR3 nucleotides: TGTGCCATCCTCGAAGAAGACAGCTTTGAAGCTTTCTTT.